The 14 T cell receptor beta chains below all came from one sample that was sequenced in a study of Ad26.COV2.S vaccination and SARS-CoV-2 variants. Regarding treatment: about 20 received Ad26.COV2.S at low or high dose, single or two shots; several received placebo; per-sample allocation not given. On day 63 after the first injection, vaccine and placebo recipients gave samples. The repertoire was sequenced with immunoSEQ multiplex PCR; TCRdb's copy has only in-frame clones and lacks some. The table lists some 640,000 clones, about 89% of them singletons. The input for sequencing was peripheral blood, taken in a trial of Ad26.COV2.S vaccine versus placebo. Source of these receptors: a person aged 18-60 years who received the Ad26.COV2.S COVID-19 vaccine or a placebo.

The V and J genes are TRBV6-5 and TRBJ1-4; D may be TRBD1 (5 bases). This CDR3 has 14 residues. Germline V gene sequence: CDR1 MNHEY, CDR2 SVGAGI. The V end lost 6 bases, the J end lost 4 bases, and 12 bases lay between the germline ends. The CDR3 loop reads CASSRSGHNEKLFF. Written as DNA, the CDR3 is TGTGCCAGCAGCCGATCTGGACATAATGAAAAACTGTTTTTT.

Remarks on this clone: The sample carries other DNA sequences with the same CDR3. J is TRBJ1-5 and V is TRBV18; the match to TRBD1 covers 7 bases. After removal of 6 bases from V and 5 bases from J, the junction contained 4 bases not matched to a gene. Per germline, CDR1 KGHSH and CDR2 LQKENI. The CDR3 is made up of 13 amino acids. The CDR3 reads CASSPGTDQPQHF. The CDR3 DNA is TGTGCCAGCTCCCCCGGGACAGATCAGCCCCAGCATTTT.

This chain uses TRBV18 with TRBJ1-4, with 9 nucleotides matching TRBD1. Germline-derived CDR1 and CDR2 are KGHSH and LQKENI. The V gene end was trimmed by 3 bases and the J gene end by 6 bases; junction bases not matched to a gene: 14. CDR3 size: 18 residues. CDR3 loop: CASSPLGQGPTTYEKLFF. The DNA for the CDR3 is TGTGCCAGCTCACCCTTGGGACAGGGCCCTACAACGTATGAAAAACTGTTTTTT. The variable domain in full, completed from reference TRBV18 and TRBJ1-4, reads NAGVMQNPRHLVRRRGQEARLRCSPMKGHSHVYWYRQLPEEGLKFMVYLQKENIIDESGMPKERFSAEFPKEGPSILRIQQVVRGDSAAYFCASSPLGQGPTTYEKLFFGSGTQLSVL.

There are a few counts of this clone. CDR3 sequence: CASTPQGFNQPQHF. CDR3 DNA: TGTGCCAGCACCCCACAGGGGTTCAATCAGCCCCAGCATTTT. The V gene is TRBV6-2 or TRBV6-3, the J gene TRBJ1-5; 7 bases agree with TRBD1. Germline CDR1 reads MNHEY; CDR2 reads SVGEGT. The ends lost 7 bases at V and 3 bases at J; junction bases unmatched: 6. This CDR3 spans 14 amino acids.

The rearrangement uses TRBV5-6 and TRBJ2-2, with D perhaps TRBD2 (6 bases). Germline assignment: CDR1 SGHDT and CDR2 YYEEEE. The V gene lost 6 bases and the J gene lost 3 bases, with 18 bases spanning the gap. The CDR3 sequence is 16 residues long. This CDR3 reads CASTPPLGGDTGELFF. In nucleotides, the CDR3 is TGTGCCAGCACGCCACCCTTAGGAGGGGACACCGGGGAGCTGTTTTTT.

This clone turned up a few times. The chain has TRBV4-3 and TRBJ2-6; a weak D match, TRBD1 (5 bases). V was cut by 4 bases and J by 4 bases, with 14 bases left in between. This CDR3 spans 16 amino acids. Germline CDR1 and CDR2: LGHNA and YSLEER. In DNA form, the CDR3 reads TGCGCCAGCAGCCCACTGACAGCGACCGGGGCCAACGTCCTGACTTTC. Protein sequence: CASSPLTATGANVLTF.

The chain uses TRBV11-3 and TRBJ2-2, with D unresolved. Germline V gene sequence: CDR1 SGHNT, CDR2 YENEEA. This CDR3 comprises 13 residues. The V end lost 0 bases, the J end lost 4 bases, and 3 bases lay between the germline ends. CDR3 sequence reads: CASSLDVTGELFF. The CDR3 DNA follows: TGTGCCAGCAGCTTAGACGTCACCGGGGAGCTGTTTTTT.

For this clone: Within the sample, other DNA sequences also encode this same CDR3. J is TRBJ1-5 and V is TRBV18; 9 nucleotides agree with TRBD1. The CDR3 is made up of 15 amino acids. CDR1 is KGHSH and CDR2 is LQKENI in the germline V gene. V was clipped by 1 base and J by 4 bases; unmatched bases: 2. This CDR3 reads CASSPQGQGNQPQHF. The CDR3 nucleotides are TGTGCCAGCTCACCACAGGGACAGGGTAATCAGCCCCAGCATTTT.

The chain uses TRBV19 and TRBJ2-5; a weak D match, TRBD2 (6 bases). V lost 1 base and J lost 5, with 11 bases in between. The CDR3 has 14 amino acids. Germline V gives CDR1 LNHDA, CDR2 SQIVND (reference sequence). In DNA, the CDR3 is TGTGCCAGTAGTATAGTTGGCGGGGAGGAGACCCAGTACTTC. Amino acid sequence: CASSIVGGEETQYF. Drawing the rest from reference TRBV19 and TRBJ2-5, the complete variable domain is DGGITQSPKYLFRKEGQNVTLSCEQNLNHDAMYWYRQDPGQGLRLIYYSQIVNDFQKGDIAEGYSVSREKKESFPLTVTSAQKNPTAFYLCASSIVGGEETQYFGPGTRLLVL.

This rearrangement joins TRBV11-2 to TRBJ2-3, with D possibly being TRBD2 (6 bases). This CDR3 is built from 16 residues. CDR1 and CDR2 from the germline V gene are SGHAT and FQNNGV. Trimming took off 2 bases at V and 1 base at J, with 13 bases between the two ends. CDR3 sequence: CASSLILGEGTDTQYF. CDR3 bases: TGTGCCAGCAGCTTAATTTTGGGGGAGGGCACAGATACGCAGTATTTT. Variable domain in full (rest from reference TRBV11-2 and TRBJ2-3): EAGVAQSPRYKIIEKRQSVAFWCNPISGHATLYWYQQILGQGPKLLIQFQNNGVVDDSQLPKDRFSAERLKGVDSTLKIQPAKLEDSAVYLCASSLILGEGTDTQYFGPGTRLTVL.

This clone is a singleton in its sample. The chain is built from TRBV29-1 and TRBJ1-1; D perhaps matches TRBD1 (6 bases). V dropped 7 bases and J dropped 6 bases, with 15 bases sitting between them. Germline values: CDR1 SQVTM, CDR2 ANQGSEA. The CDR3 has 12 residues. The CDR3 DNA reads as TGCAGCGCCCGGACAGCTAAACCTGAAGCTTTCTTT. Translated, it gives CSARTAKPEAFF. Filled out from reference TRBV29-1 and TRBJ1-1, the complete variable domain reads SAVISQKPSRDICQRGTSLTIQCQVDSQVTMMFWYRQQPGQSLTLIATANQGSEATYESGFVIDKFPISRPNLTFSTLTVSNMSPEDSSIYLCSARTAKPEAFFGQGTRLTVV.

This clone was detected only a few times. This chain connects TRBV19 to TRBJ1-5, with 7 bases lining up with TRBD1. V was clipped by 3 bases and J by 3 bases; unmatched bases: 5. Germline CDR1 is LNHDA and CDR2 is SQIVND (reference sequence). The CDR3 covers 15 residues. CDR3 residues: CASSIWGQLNQPQHF. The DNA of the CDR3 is TGTGCCAGTAGTATCTGGGGACAGCTCAATCAGCCCCAGCATTTT. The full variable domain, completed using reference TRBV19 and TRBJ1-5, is DGGITQSPKYLFRKEGQNVTLSCEQNLNHDAMYWYRQDPGQGLRLIYYSQIVNDFQKGDIAEGYSVSREKKESFPLTVTSAQKNPTAFYLCASSIWGQLNQPQHFGDGTRLSIL.

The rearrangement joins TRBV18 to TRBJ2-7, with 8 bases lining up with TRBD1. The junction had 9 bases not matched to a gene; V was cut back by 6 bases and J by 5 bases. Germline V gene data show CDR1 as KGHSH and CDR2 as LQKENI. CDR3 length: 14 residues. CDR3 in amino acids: CASSPQDRDNEQYF. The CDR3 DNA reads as TGTGCCAGCTCCCCCCAGGACAGGGATAACGAGCAGTACTTC. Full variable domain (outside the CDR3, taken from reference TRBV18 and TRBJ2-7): NAGVMQNPRHLVRRRGQEARLRCSPMKGHSHVYWYRQLPEEGLKFMVYLQKENIIDESGMPKERFSAEFPKEGPSILRIQQVVRGDSAAYFCASSPQDRDNEQYFGPGTRLTVT.

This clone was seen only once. CDR3 bases: TGTGCCAGCAGTCTCCAGGGGGCGGGTTACTCTGGAAACACCATATATTTT. This gives the protein CASSLQGAGYSGNTIYF. The chain employs TRBV6-6 and TRBJ1-3; the match to TRBD1 covers 8 bases. This CDR3 is 17 amino acids long. V shed 5 bases and J 0 bases; nucleotides not matched to a gene: 9. Germline CDR1 reads MNHNY; CDR2 reads SVGAGI (reference sequence).